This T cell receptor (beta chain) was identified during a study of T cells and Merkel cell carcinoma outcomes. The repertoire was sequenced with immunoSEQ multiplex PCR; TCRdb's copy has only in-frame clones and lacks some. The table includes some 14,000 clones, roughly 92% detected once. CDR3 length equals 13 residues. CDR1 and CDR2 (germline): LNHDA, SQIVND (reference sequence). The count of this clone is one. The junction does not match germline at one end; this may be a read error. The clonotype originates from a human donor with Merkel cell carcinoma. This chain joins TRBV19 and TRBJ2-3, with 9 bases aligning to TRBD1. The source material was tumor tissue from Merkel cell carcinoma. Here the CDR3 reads CASSPPGTGLTDF. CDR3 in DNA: TGTGCCAGTAGTCCACCCGGGACAGGGCTAACTGACTTT.